This TCR beta chain is from a study of blood T cell repertoires in COVID-19. Study at large: COVID-19 samples from acute and convalescent phases originated in the United States, Italy and Spain.

This clone was detected only once. The CDR3 loop spans 15 amino acids. Losses at the gene ends were 5 bases for V and 4 bases for J; bases not matched to a gene: 7. CDR1 and CDR2 from the germline V gene are LNHDA and SQIVND (reference sequence). Per the original data handling: Estimation of nucleated cell counts was performed using reference gene primer amplification. TCRdb keeps only in-frame clones here, not all; method: immunoSEQ multiplex PCR. The V and J calls and the clone size are those of that table, but D and trimming were determined from the DNA. The sample holds 250,000 to 350,000 clones, around 86% seen once.

This chain connects TRBV19 to TRBJ2-3; the match to TRBD1 covers 9 bases. Sequenced sample: peripheral blood. The clonotype originates from a woman between 35 and 50 years old who had recovered from COVID-19. CDR3 loop: CASSPDRGGADTQYF. CDR3 nucleotides: TGTGCCAGTAGTCCGGACAGGGGAGGCGCAGATACGCAGTATTTT.